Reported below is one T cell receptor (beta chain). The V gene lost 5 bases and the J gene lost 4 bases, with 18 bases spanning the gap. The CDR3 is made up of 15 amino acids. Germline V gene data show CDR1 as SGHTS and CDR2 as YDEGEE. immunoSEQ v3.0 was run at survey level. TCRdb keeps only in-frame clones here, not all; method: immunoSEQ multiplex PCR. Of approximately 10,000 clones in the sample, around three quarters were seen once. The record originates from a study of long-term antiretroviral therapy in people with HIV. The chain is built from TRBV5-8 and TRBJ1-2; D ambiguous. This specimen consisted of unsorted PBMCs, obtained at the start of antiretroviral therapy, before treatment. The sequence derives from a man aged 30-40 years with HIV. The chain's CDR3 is CASSPVGGPTYGYTF. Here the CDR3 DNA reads TGTGCCAGCAGTCCCGTAGGCGGACCCACCTATGGCTACACCTTC.